This TCR beta chain is from a study of Graves' ophthalmopathy and Graves' hyperthyroidism. RNA transcripts were the source from which TCR beta CDR3 regions were amplified. First-round RT-PCR employed HTBI primers, with a second-round multiplex PCR after it. TCRdb passed the multiplex PCR reads through MiXCR, listing each CDR3 protein once. In the table there are over 500,000 distinct CDR3 sequences, 20% to 25% of which are singletons. CDR3 length: 13 residues. Germline lookup yields CDR1 SEHNR and CDR2 FQNEAQ (reference sequence). V gave up 4 bases and J gave up 8 bases, with 12 bases separating them.

This clonotype originated in a woman aged 18-30 years with stable Graves' hyperthyroidism. Some clones in this sample may be carry-over from other donors' samples. This chain uses TRBV7-9 with TRBJ2-1, with TRBD1 as a possible D gene (6 bases). The sequenced sample consisted of peripheral blood. The CDR3 region has the DNA TGTGCCAGCAGCTCACAGGGTATGGATGAGCAGTTCTTC. It is translated as CASSSQGMDEQFF.